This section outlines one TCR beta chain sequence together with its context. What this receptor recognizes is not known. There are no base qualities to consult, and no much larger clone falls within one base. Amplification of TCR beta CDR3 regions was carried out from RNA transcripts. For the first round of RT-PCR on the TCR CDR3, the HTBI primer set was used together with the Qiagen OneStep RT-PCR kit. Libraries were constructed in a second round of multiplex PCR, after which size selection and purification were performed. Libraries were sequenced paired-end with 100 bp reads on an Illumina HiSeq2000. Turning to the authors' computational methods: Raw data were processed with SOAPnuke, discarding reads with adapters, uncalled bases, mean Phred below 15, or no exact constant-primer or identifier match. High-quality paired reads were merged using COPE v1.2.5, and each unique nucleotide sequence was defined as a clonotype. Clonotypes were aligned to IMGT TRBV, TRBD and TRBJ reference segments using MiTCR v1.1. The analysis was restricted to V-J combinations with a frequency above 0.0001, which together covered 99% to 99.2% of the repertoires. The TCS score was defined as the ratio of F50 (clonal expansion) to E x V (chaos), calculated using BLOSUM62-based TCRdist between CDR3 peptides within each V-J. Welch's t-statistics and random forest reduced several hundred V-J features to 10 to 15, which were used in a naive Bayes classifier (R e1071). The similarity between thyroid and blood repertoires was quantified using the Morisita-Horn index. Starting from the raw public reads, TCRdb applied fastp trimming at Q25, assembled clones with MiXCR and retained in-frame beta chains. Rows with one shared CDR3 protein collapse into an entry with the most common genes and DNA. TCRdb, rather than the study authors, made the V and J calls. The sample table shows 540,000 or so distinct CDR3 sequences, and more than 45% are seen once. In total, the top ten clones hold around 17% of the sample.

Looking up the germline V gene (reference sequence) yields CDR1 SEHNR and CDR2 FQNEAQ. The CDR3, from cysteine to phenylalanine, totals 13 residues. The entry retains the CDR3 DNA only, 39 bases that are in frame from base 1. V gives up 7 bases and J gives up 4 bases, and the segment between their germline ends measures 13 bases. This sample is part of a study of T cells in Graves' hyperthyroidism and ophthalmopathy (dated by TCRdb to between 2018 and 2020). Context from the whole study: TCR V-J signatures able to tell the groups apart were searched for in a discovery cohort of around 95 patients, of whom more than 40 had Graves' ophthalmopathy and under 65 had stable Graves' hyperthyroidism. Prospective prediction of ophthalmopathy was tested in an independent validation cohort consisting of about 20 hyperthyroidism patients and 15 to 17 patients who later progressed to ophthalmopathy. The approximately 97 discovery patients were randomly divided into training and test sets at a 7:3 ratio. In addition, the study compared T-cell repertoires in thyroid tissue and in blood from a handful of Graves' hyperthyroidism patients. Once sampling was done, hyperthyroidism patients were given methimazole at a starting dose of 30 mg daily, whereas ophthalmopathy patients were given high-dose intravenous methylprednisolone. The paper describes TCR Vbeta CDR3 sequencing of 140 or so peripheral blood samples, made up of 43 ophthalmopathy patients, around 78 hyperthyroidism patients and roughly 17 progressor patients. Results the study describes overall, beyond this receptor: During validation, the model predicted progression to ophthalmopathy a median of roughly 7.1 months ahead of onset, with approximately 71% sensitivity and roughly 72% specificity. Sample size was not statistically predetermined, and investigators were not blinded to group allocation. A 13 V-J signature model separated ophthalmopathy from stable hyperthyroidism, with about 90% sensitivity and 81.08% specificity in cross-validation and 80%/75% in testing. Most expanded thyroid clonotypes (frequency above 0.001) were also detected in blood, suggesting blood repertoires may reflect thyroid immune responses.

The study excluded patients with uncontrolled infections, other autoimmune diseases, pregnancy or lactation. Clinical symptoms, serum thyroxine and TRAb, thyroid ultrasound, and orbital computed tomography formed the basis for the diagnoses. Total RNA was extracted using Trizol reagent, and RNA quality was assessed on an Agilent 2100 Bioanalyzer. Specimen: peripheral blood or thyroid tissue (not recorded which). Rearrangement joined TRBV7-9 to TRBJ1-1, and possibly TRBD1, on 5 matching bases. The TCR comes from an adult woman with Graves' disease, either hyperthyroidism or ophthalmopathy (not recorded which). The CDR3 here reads CASNPGTVTEAFF. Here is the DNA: TGTGCCAGCAACCCCGGGACGGTCACTGAAGCTTTCTTT.